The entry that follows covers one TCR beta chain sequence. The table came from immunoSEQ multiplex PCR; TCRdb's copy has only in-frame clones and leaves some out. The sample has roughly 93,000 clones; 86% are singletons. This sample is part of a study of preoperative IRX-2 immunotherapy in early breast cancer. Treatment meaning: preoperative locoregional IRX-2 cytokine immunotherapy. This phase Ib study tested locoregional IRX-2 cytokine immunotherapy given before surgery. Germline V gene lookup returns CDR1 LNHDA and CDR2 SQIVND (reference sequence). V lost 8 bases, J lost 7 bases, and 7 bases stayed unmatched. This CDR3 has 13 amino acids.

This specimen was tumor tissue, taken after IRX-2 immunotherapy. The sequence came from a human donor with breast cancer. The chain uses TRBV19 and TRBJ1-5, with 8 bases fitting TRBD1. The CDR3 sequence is CASSRGQEQPQHF. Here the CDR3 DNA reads TGTGCCAGTTCCAGGGGGCAAGAACAGCCCCAGCATTTT.